A single sample is the source of the 31 T cell receptor beta chains below, sequenced in a study of blood T cell repertoires in COVID-19. The assay was immunoSEQ multiplex PCR, and TCRdb's table has in-frame clones only and misses some. Altogether over 75,000 clones are present, around four fifths being singletons, with the ten largest covering roughly a third. Sequenced material: peripheral blood. The source is a woman older than 75 with active or convalescent COVID-19.

This chain connects TRBV18 to TRBJ2-6, with TRBD1 matching 10 bases. Trimming took 6 bases from V and 11 from J; bases not matched to a gene: 7. The CDR3 has 14 residues. Germline V gives CDR1 KGHSH, CDR2 LQKENI. The CDR3 sequence is CASSPTGGADVLTF. DNA of the CDR3: TGTGCCAGCTCGCCGACAGGGGGCGCGGACGTCCTGACTTTC.

J is TRBJ2-1 and V is TRBV5-1; the D gene is possibly TRBD1 (5 bases). The CDR3 covers 13 residues. CDR1 and CDR2 from the germline V gene are SGHRS and YFSETQ. Trimming cost V 0 bases and J 7 bases, with 8 bases left between them. The DNA of the CDR3 is TGCGCCAGCAGCTTGGGACAGCTAAATGAGCAGTTCTTC. This codes for CASSLGQLNEQFF. The full variable domain, completed using reference TRBV5-1 and TRBJ2-1, is KAGVTQTPRYLIKTRGQQVTLSCSPISGHRSVSWYQQTPGQGLQFLFEYFSETQRNKGNFPGRFSGRQFSNSRSEMNVSTLELGDSALYLCASSLGQLNEQFFGPGTRLTVL.

V gene TRBV18 combines with J gene TRBJ2-3; D is uncertain. Trimming removed 2 bases at V and 2 bases at J, with 8 bases between. Germline V gene lookup returns CDR1 KGHSH and CDR2 LQKENI. This CDR3 has 14 residues. The CDR3 bases are TGTGCCAGCTCACCAGAAACACACACAGATACGCAGTATTTT. Protein sequence: CASSPETHTDTQYF.

The CDR3 DNA reads as TGCGCCAGCAGCTTGGACCCGGGACAGGTAAACACTGAAGCTTTCTTT. Residues: CASSLDPGQVNTEAFF. The chain combines TRBV5-1 with TRBJ1-1, with 8 positions matching TRBD1. The CDR3 sequence is 16 residues long. The germline gives CDR1 SGHRS, CDR2 YFSETQ. Germline trimming cut 0 bases from V and 2 bases from J; bases unmatched to any gene: 6.

CDR3 sequence reads: CASSNWGLQLFF. Written as DNA, the CDR3 is TGTGCCAGCAGCAACTGGGGGCTGCAACTGTTTTTT. This chain joins TRBV6-2 or TRBV6-3 and TRBJ1-4; the D gene is possibly TRBD1 (6 bases). This CDR3 region has 12 residues. V lost 6 bases and J lost 12, with 14 bases in between. From germline, CDR1 is MNHEY and CDR2 SVGEGT.

The chain links TRBV2 to TRBJ2-2; tentatively, D is TRBD1 (5 bases). CDR1 is SNHLY and CDR2 is FYNNEI in the germline V gene. The V gene lost 4 bases and the J gene lost 1 base, with 16 bases spanning the gap. This CDR3 has 17 residues. CDR3 protein: CASSGQPPWMNTGELFF. The DNA of the CDR3 is TGTGCCAGCAGTGGACAGCCCCCATGGATGAACACCGGGGAGCTGTTTTTT. Together with reference TRBV2 and TRBJ2-2, the CDR3 gives the full variable domain: EPEVTQTPSHQVTQMGQEVILRCVPISNHLYFYWYRQILGQKVEFLVSFYNNEISEKSEIFDDQFSVERPDGSNFTLKIRSTKLEDSAMYFCASSGQPPWMNTGELFFGEGSRLTVL.

The chain joins TRBV28 to TRBJ1-2, with unresolved D. Germline assignment: CDR1 MDHEN and CDR2 SYDVKM. V lost 6 bases to trimming and J lost 4 bases, with 9 bases between them. The CDR3 covers 12 residues. The CDR3: CASRGQTYGYTF. Written as DNA, the CDR3 is TGTGCCAGCAGGGGCCAAACCTATGGCTACACCTTC.

The V and J genes are TRBV7-2 and TRBJ2-3; 9 nucleotides agree with TRBD2. Germline V gene lookup returns CDR1 SGHTA and CDR2 FQGNSA. J gave up 7 bases and V 5 bases, and 7 bases lay outside the gene matches. CDR3 length: 14 amino acids. Here the CDR3 reads CASSRILAGYTQYF. The DNA of the CDR3 is TGTGCCAGCAGCCGCATACTAGCGGGTTATACGCAGTATTTT.

The V and J genes are TRBV24-1 and TRBJ2-2; tentative D call: TRBD2 (7 bases). The CDR3 loop spans 17 amino acids. Germline CDR1 and CDR2: KGHDR and SFDVKD. Trimming took 3 bases from V and 7 from J, leaving 20 bases between them. The CDR3 DNA reads TGTGCCACCAGTGATCCCCGAGGGGGGACTATTCTCGGGGAGCTGTTTTTT. Translated: CATSDPRGGTILGELFF.

The chain employs TRBV28 and TRBJ1-1, with a tentative D call TRBD1 (5 bases). V was cut by 8 bases and J by 3 bases, with 10 bases left in between. This CDR3 spans 12 amino acids. Germline CDR1 MDHEN, CDR2 SYDVKM. The DNA of the CDR3 is TGTGCCAGCCGGGACTCCGACACTGAAGCTTTCTTT. Protein: CASRDSDTEAFF. Full variable domain (remainder filled in from reference TRBV28 and TRBJ1-1): DVKVTQSSRYLVKRTGEKVFLECVQDMDHENMFWYRQDPGLGLRLIYFSYDVKMKEKGDIPEGYSVSREKKERFSLILESASTNQTSMYLCASRDSDTEAFFGQGTRLTVV.

The chain couples TRBV7-8 to TRBJ1-2, with 7 bases identical to TRBD1. The germline CDR1 and CDR2 sequences are SGHVS and FQNEAQ. The CDR3 totals 16 residues. V shed 5 bases, J shed 8 bases, and the junction held 17 bases outside the gene matches. CDR3 residues: CASSTLGQEGRGGYTF. The CDR3 region has the DNA TGTGCCAGCAGCACCTTAGGACAGGAGGGGCGTGGAGGCTACACCTTC. Full variable domain (remainder filled in from reference TRBV7-8 and TRBJ1-2): GAGVSQSPRYKVAKRGQDVALRCDPISGHVSLFWYQQALGQGPEFLTYFQNEAQLDKSGLPSDRFFAERPEGSVSTLKIQRTQQEDSAVYLCASSTLGQEGRGGYTFGSGTRLTVV.

This chain uses TRBV27 with TRBJ1-1; D is possibly TRBD1 (6 bases). The CDR3 contains 16 residues. Germline assignment: CDR1 MNHEY and CDR2 SMNVEV (reference sequence). V was clipped by 3 bases and J by 8 bases, with 22 bases between them. The CDR3 loop is CASSFLSAGVFQEAFF. In nucleotides, the CDR3 is TGTGCCAGCAGTTTTCTTTCGGCAGGGGTATTCCAAGAAGCTTTCTTT.

The rearrangement joins TRBV6-5 to TRBJ2-7; a weak D match, TRBD1 (6 bases). There are 16 residues in the CDR3. The V end was cut by 0 bases, the J end by 6 bases, with 18 bases between. Germline loops: CDR1 MNHEY, CDR2 SVGAGI. The CDR3 sequence: CASSYSKVQGRGEQYF. The CDR3, as DNA: TGTGCCAGCAGTTACTCGAAGGTACAGGGAAGGGGCGAGCAGTACTTC.

The genes are TRBV6-5 and TRBJ2-7; TRBD1 agrees at 7 bases. Germline assignment: CDR1 MNHEY and CDR2 SVGAGI. V was clipped by 7 bases and J by 3 bases; unmatched bases: 9. The CDR3 covers 14 residues. CDR3: CASTKGAHSYEQYF. Here the CDR3 DNA reads TGTGCCAGCACCAAGGGGGCACACAGCTACGAGCAGTACTTC.

The chain carries TRBV19 and TRBJ2-6, with D hard to call. The V gene lost 7 bases and the J gene lost 0 bases, with 7 bases spanning the gap. The V gene's germline CDR1 is LNHDA and CDR2 SQIVND (reference sequence). This CDR3 has 14 amino acids. The CDR3 coding sequence is TGTGCCAGTACCCCCTTCTCTGGGGCCAACGTCCTGACTTTC. It yields the protein CASTPFSGANVLTF.

This clone has more than one count but fewer than ten. The V and J genes are TRBV20-1 and TRBJ1-1, with TRBD1 as a possible D gene (5 bases). Germline CDR1 reads DFQATT; CDR2 reads SNEGSKA (reference sequence). The CDR3 consists of 11 residues. V dropped 2 bases and J dropped 7 bases, with 8 bases sitting between them. CDR3 amino acids: CSARTQVEAFF. The CDR3 nucleotides read TGCAGTGCTAGAACACAGGTTGAAGCTTTCTTT.

This sequence joins TRBV2 and TRBJ2-7; 8 bases are a match to TRBD1. Germline V lookup: CDR1 SNHLY, CDR2 FYNNEI. Trimming at V came to 6 bases and at J to 2 bases, leaving 6 bases not matched to a gene. The CDR3 contains 14 residues. CDR3 nucleotide sequence: TGTGCCAGCAGGGCCGGGACAGGCACCTACGAGCAGTACTTC. Translated, it gives CASRAGTGTYEQYF.

This clone has more than one count but fewer than ten. This chain's CDR3 is CASSRAETGLGNTIYF. The CDR3 bases are TGTGCCAGCAGCCGCGCAGAGACAGGGCTGGGAAACACCATATATTTT. J is TRBJ1-3 and V is TRBV5-6; 7 bases fit TRBD1. This CDR3 is 16 amino acids long. The germline CDR1 and CDR2 sequences are SGHDT and YYEEEE. The junction had 11 bases not matched to a gene; V was cut back by 4 bases and J by 4 bases.

The chain uses TRBV2 and TRBJ2-7, with 7 bases lining up with TRBD1. The germline CDR1 and CDR2 sequences are SNHLY and FYNNEI. This CDR3 has 14 residues. V lost 1 base, J lost 0 bases, and 0 bases stayed unmatched. CDR3 sequence reads: CASSEDRGSYEQYF. The CDR3 DNA sequence: TGTGCCAGCAGTGAAGACAGGGGCTCCTACGAGCAGTACTTC.

The J gene is TRBJ2-5, the V gene TRBV15; 8 nucleotides line up with TRBD1. Losses at the gene ends were 0 bases for V and 1 base for J; bases not matched to a gene: 7. CDR1 is LNHNV and CDR2 is YYDKDF in the germline V gene (reference sequence). The CDR3 is made up of 17 amino acids. The CDR3 sequence: CATSREVWDRFQETQYF. The CDR3 nucleotides read TGTGCCACCAGCAGAGAAGTTTGGGACAGGTTCCAAGAGACCCAGTACTTC.

The chain carries TRBV9 and TRBJ1-2; D may be TRBD1 (6 bases). V dropped 5 bases and J dropped 7 bases, with 12 bases sitting between them. This CDR3 contains 12 residues. Per the germline V gene, CDR1 is SGDLS and CDR2 is YYNGEE. CDR3 nucleotides: TGTGCCAGCAGTCTAGCACAGGGTGGCTACACCTTC. It codes for CASSLAQGGYTF.

The table lists this clone with a few counts. This chain uses TRBV28 with TRBJ1-5; 7 positions agree with TRBD1. Germline V gene lookup returns CDR1 MDHEN and CDR2 SYDVKM. The CDR3 is made up of 17 amino acids. J was trimmed by 0 bases and V by 6 bases; bases with no gene match: 11. CDR3 in amino acids: CASRRQGQEFSNQPQHF. In DNA, the CDR3 is TGTGCCAGCAGGAGACAGGGCCAGGAGTTTAGCAATCAGCCCCAGCATTTT.

V and J are TRBV19 and TRBJ2-5; 7 nucleotides align to TRBD1. The CDR3 has 14 residues. CDR1 is LNHDA, CDR2 SQIVND, per germline (reference sequence). V was clipped by 5 bases and J by 5 bases; unmatched bases: 8. CDR3 DNA sequence: TGTGCCAGTAGTGGGCACAGGGGATCCGAGACCCAGTACTTC. This gives the protein CASSGHRGSETQYF. Full variable domain (remainder filled in from reference TRBV19 and TRBJ2-5): DGGITQSPKYLFRKEGQNVTLSCEQNLNHDAMYWYRQDPGQGLRLIYYSQIVNDFQKGDIAEGYSVSREKKESFPLTVTSAQKNPTAFYLCASSGHRGSETQYFGPGTRLLVL.

Written as DNA, the CDR3 is TGTGCCACCAGTGAAACAGGACTAGCGGGAGGGCCCGCAGATACGCAGTATTTT. It specifies CATSETGLAGGPADTQYF. The rearrangement links TRBV24-1 to TRBJ2-3; 15 bases map to TRBD2. The CDR3 covers 18 residues. With V trimmed by 4 bases and J by 4 bases, 8 bases remained unmatched. Germline CDR1 is KGHDR and CDR2 is SFDVKD.

The chain is built from TRBV3-1 (or the pseudogene TRBV3-2) and TRBJ2-7, with TRBD2 identical over 11 bases. The length of the CDR3 is 15 residues. Germline V gene sequence: CDR1 LGHDT, CDR2 YNNKEL (reference sequence). Losses at the gene ends were 5 bases for V and 7 bases for J; bases not matched to a gene: 10. The CDR3 here is CASSEQLAGGLEQYF. The DNA of the CDR3 is TGTGCCAGCAGCGAACAGCTAGCGGGGGGCTTAGAGCAGTACTTC.

The chain carries TRBV4-2 and TRBJ2-5; D call uncertain. The V end lost 0 bases, the J end lost 5 bases, and 13 bases lay between the germline ends. Germline loops: CDR1 LGHNA, CDR2 YNFKEQ. The CDR3 extends over 15 amino acids. CDR3 nucleotide sequence: TGTGCCAGCAGCCAAGATCTGTTCGGAGCGGAGACCCAGTACTTC. It codes for CASSQDLFGAETQYF.

This chain connects TRBV30 to TRBJ1-1; TRBD1 matches at 8 bases. The germline V gene has CDR1 GTSNPN and CDR2 SVGIG (reference sequence). CDR3 length equals 15 residues. Germline trimming cut 1 base from V and 5 bases from J; bases unmatched to any gene: 9. The CDR3 nucleotides read TGTGCCTGGAGTGGGGCAGGGGGCGTTGGAACTGAAGCTTTCTTT. Translation: CAWSGAGGVGTEAFF.

This clone showed up just once. V and J are TRBV3-1 (or the pseudogene TRBV3-2) and TRBJ2-1; D may be TRBD2 (5 bases). The CDR3 is 15 amino acids. V lost 0 bases and J 4 bases, leaving 10 bases between the germline ends. Germline V lookup: CDR1 LGHDT, CDR2 YNNKEL (reference sequence). The CDR3 reads CASSQDLGEYNEQFF. For the CDR3, the DNA is TGTGCCAGCAGCCAAGATCTCGGGGAGTACAATGAGCAGTTCTTC.

The chain employs TRBV6-5 and TRBJ1-4, with D hard to call. The V gene lost 2 bases and the J gene lost 5 bases, with 9 bases spanning the gap. The CDR3 sequence is 14 residues long. Germline V gene sequence: CDR1 MNHEY, CDR2 SVGAGI. CDR3 sequence reads: CASSYGGPNEKLFF. The CDR3 DNA reads TGTGCCAGCAGTTACGGCGGCCCGAATGAAAAACTGTTTTTT.

The V and J genes are TRBV5-4 and TRBJ2-5, with 8 bases lining up with TRBD1. Per the germline V gene, CDR1 is SGHNT and CDR2 is YYREEE (reference sequence). This CDR3 region has 13 residues. The V and J ends lost 2 bases and 5 bases, in that order; junction bases with no gene match: 2. The CDR3, as DNA: TGTGCCAGCAGCTTCAGGGGGCTGGAGACCCAGTACTTC. It specifies CASSFRGLETQYF.

The V gene is TRBV10-2, the J gene TRBJ2-5, with 12 bases fitting TRBD1. Germline CDR1 is WSHSY and CDR2 is SAAADI. CDR3 length equals 18 residues. The V gene end was trimmed by 2 bases and the J gene end by 3 bases; junction bases not matched to a gene: 10. This CDR3 is CASSEGRDRGRGKETQYF. As DNA, the CDR3 is TGCGCCAGCAGTGAGGGCCGGGACAGGGGGCGCGGGAAAGAGACCCAGTACTTC.